This entry lists 28 T cell receptor beta chains sequenced from one sample in a study of high-grade serous ovarian cancer treatment subgroups. Tumor samples were taken before definitive surgery or chemotherapy. Generated by immunoSEQ multiplex PCR, the TCRdb table keeps only in-frame clones and is missing some. The table shows about 6,800 clones, with almost 80% occurring only once. Sequenced input: tumor tissue. These receptors were collected from a human donor with high-grade serous ovarian cancer.

V usage is TRBV19 and J usage is TRBJ1-2; unclear D gene. Per germline, CDR1 LNHDA and CDR2 SQIVND (reference sequence). The CDR3 has 12 residues. The ends were cut back, 4 bases at V and 8 bases at J, with 11 bases in the middle. CDR3 region: CASSTPPEGYTF. The CDR3 DNA sequence: TGTGCCAGTAGTACCCCCCCGGAAGGCTACACCTTC. Drawing the rest from reference TRBV19 and TRBJ1-2, the complete variable domain is DGGITQSPKYLFRKEGQNVTLSCEQNLNHDAMYWYRQDPGQGLRLIYYSQIVNDFQKGDIAEGYSVSREKKESFPLTVTSAQKNPTAFYLCASSTPPEGYTFGSGTRLTVV.

The chain uses TRBV2 and TRBJ1-6; no clear D gene. The CDR3 runs to 17 residues. Trimming pared 4 bases from V and 0 bases from J, leaving 13 bases between. From germline, CDR1 is SNHLY and CDR2 FYNNEI. The CDR3 sequence: CASSVSIQSSYNSPLHF. The CDR3 nucleotides read TGTGCCAGCAGTGTGAGCATTCAAAGCTCCTATAATTCACCCCTCCACTTT.

The chain has TRBV5-4 and TRBJ2-7; the match to TRBD1 covers 7 bases. This CDR3 is 16 amino acids long. V trimming: 2 bases; J trimming: 0 bases; junction bases outside the gene matches: 8. Germline V gene lookup returns CDR1 SGHNT and CDR2 YYREEE (reference sequence). CDR3 nucleotide sequence: TGTGCCAGCAGCTTAGGACAGGCCTCTAGCTCCTACGAGCAGTACTTC. It yields the protein CASSLGQASSSYEQYF.

The rearrangement joins TRBV5-1 to TRBJ2-7; D is tentatively TRBD1 or TRBD2 (5 bases each). The V gene's germline CDR1 is SGHRS and CDR2 YFSETQ. The CDR3 runs to 16 residues. V dropped 2 bases and J dropped 4 bases, with 19 bases sitting between them. The CDR3 nucleotides are TGCGCCAGCAGCTTACGACAGACCGGACTGCATTACGAGCAGTACTTC. Translated: CASSLRQTGLHYEQYF. The whole variable domain, filled in from reference TRBV5-1 and TRBJ2-7, reads KAGVTQTPRYLIKTRGQQVTLSCSPISGHRSVSWYQQTPGQGLQFLFEYFSETQRNKGNFPGRFSGRQFSNSRSEMNVSTLELGDSALYLCASSLRQTGLHYEQYFGPGTRLTVT.

This rearrangement joins TRBV5-4 to TRBJ1-4; D possibly corresponds to TRBD1 (6 bases). This CDR3 comprises 13 residues. V was cut by 0 bases and J by 8 bases, with 8 bases left in between. Germline V gene lookup returns CDR1 SGHNT and CDR2 YYREEE (reference sequence). This chain's CDR3 is CASSLAGDEKLFF. The CDR3 DNA follows: TGTGCCAGCAGCTTGGCAGGGGACGAAAAACTGTTTTTT.

The V gene is TRBV27, the J gene TRBJ2-5, with TRBD2 matching 7 bases. Germline V gene data show CDR1 as MNHEY and CDR2 as SMNVEV (reference sequence). This CDR3 contains 15 residues. With 3 bases clipped from V and 1 base from J, the junction kept 5 bases outside the gene matches. The CDR3 bases are TGTGCCAGCAGTTTTGTCGGGGGGACCCAAGAGACCCAGTACTTC. It translates to CASSFVGGTQETQYF.

The rearrangement links TRBV9 to TRBJ2-3; D call uncertain. Per germline, CDR1 SGDLS and CDR2 YYNGEE. V was clipped by 0 bases and J by 0 bases, with 11 bases between them. The length of the CDR3 is 16 residues. DNA of the CDR3: TGTGCCAGCAGCGTAGCACGGTCCACTAGCACAGATACGCAGTATTTT. Its protein product is CASSVARSTSTDTQYF.

The CDR3 reads CASSELGTGHREKLFF. The CDR3 coding sequence is TGCGCCAGCAGCGAACTGGGGACAGGGCATCGTGAAAAACTGTTTTTT. V and J are TRBV5-1 and TRBJ1-4; 9 bases are a match to TRBD1. Germline V gene lookup returns CDR1 SGHRS and CDR2 YFSETQ. This CDR3 has 16 amino acids. Germline trimming cut 4 bases from V and 7 bases from J; bases unmatched to any gene: 11.

The V and J genes are TRBV5-6 and TRBJ2-3; no reliable D call. With 1 base removed from V and 0 bases from J, the gap between germline ends came to 9 bases. This CDR3 contains 15 residues. In germline, CDR1 is SGHDT, CDR2 YYEEEE. CDR3 sequence (DNA): TGTGCCAGCAGCTTGTCGGCAGTGAGCACAGATACGCAGTATTTT. Translating it yields CASSLSAVSTDTQYF.

This chain uses TRBV15 with TRBJ2-3; 10 bases are a match to TRBD2. CDR3 length equals 15 residues. CDR1 is LNHNV and CDR2 is YYDKDF in the germline V gene (reference sequence). The V and J ends lost 2 bases and 5 bases, in that order; junction bases with no gene match: 4. In DNA, the CDR3 is TGTGCCACCAGCAGACAAGCGGGGGGGGGAGATACGCAGTATTTT. Protein sequence: CATSRQAGGGDTQYF.

This clone was picked up a small number of times. V and J are TRBV6-1 and TRBJ2-1, with TRBD1 matching over 8 bases. The CDR3 has 13 amino acids. V shed 7 bases and J 12 bases; nucleotides not matched to a gene: 11. Germline CDR1 is MNHNS and CDR2 is SASEGT. For the CDR3, the DNA is TGTGCCAGCACTCTTGGGACAGGTTCAGGGCAGTTCTTC. This translates into CASTLGTGSGQFF.

The rearrangement uses TRBV7-9 and TRBJ2-2, with D possibly TRBD1 on 5 matching bases. Germline assignment: CDR1 SEHNR and CDR2 FQNEAQ (reference sequence). The CDR3 has 14 amino acids. Trimming took off 11 bases at V and 1 base at J, with 14 bases between the two ends. The DNA of the CDR3 is TGTGCCCATTCTTGGGGCCTGAACACCGGGGAGCTGTTTTTT. The encoded protein is CAHSWGLNTGELFF.

The chain couples TRBV2 to TRBJ1-4; D perhaps matches TRBD1 (6 bases). Germline lookup yields CDR1 SNHLY and CDR2 FYNNEI. The V end lost 8 bases, the J end lost 7 bases, and 14 bases lay between the germline ends. There are 13 residues in the CDR3. The CDR3 sequence is CASHRAPFEKLFF. CDR3 nucleotide sequence: TGTGCCAGCCACAGGGCTCCCTTTGAAAAACTGTTTTTT.

The chain carries TRBV7-2 and TRBJ2-7, with TRBD1 matching 7 bases. The trim removed 2 bases at V and 5 bases at J, leaving 3 bases unmatched. The CDR3 is made up of 13 amino acids. Germline V lookup: CDR1 SGHTA, CDR2 FQGNSA. DNA of the CDR3: TGTGCCAGCAGCTTATCAGGGGGTGACGAGCAGTACTTC. This gives the protein CASSLSGGDEQYF.

The chain joins TRBV18 to TRBJ1-5; D not certain. The CDR3 runs 13 residues. Germline V CDR1 and CDR2: KGHSH, LQKENI. V shed 6 bases and J shed 7 bases, with 13 bases lying between them. The CDR3 DNA follows: TGTGCCAGCTCCAATGGAGGGTCCCAGCCCCAGCATTTT. Translation gives CASSNGGSQPQHF.

This chain links TRBV4-1 with TRBJ2-3, with TRBD1 matching over 7 bases. Germline assignment: CDR1 MGHRA and CDR2 YSYEKL. V shed 4 bases, J shed 5 bases, and the junction held 12 bases outside the gene matches. CDR3 length: 16 residues. The CDR3 here is CASSRGGQEVGDTQYF. The DNA for the CDR3 is TGCGCCAGCAGCCGCGGAGGACAGGAGGTGGGAGATACGCAGTATTTT.

The gene calls are TRBV11-2 and TRBJ2-5; possible D gene TRBD2, 5 bases. The germline gives CDR1 SGHAT, CDR2 FQNNGV. This CDR3 is 13 amino acids long. The V gene lost 6 bases and the J gene lost 5 bases, with 13 bases spanning the gap. For the CDR3, the DNA is TGTGCCAGCAGTCCTTTGCGGGTGGAGACCCAGTACTTC. Translation: CASSPLRVETQYF.

A few counts support this clone. This sequence joins TRBV4-1 and TRBJ2-2; D not resolved. V dropped 4 bases and J dropped 7 bases, with 22 bases sitting between them. This CDR3 comprises 17 residues. Germline V lookup: CDR1 MGHRA, CDR2 YSYEKL. This CDR3 reads CASSLSDGPLLGGELFF. CDR3 nucleotide sequence: TGCGCCAGCAGCCTATCTGACGGGCCCCTTTTAGGCGGGGAGCTGTTTTTT.

The chain links TRBV5-1 to TRBJ2-5; D is unclear. Trimming cost V 4 bases and J 5 bases, with 12 bases left between them. The germline CDR1 and CDR2 sequences are SGHRS and YFSETQ. This CDR3 is 13 amino acids long. CDR3 sequence reads: CASSPISQETQYF. Written as DNA, the CDR3 is TGCGCCAGCAGCCCGATCTCCCAGGAGACCCAGTACTTC.

V usage is TRBV5-4 and J usage is TRBJ2-1, with 7 nucleotides matching TRBD2. Looked up from germline, CDR1 is SGHNT and CDR2 is YYREEE (reference sequence). The CDR3 loop spans 15 amino acids. Germline trimming cut 0 bases from V and 3 bases from J; bases unmatched to any gene: 3. The CDR3 sequence: CASSLVGGGYNEQFF. The CDR3 DNA sequence: TGTGCCAGCAGCTTGGTGGGGGGGGGCTACAATGAGCAGTTCTTC.

The chain combines TRBV5-1 with TRBJ2-5, with D perhaps given as TRBD1 or TRBD2 (5 bases each). Deletions cut 5 bases from V and 3 bases from J, with 17 bases between. This CDR3 contains 15 residues. Germline V gene data show CDR1 as SGHRS and CDR2 as YFSETQ. The CDR3, as DNA: TGCGCCAGCAGTTCTAATACCGGGACCAAAGAGACCCAGTACTTC. Translated, it gives CASSSNTGTKETQYF.

This sequence joins TRBV19 and TRBJ1-5, with D perhaps matching TRBD1 (6 bases). The CDR3 sequence is 13 residues long. The germline V and J ends were trimmed by 4 bases and 6 bases, with 10 bases remaining between them. Germline lookup yields CDR1 LNHDA and CDR2 SQIVND (reference sequence). This chain's CDR3 is CASSTDSAQPQHF. DNA of the CDR3: TGTGCCAGTAGTACGGACAGCGCTCAGCCCCAGCATTTT.

This clone was recorded a few times. The J gene is TRBJ1-1, the V gene TRBV27, with no clear D. Germline loops: CDR1 MNHEY, CDR2 SMNVEV (reference sequence). V lost 6 bases and J lost 1, with 9 bases in between. The CDR3 contains 13 residues. CDR3 protein: CASRLLRNTEAFF. CDR3 coding DNA: TGTGCCAGCAGACTACTCCGGAACACTGAAGCTTTCTTT.

The CDR3 is CASSLRQTGLHYEQYF. In nucleotides, the CDR3 is TGCGCCAGCAGCTTACGACAGACCGGACTGCATTACGAGCAGTACTTC. J is TRBJ2-5 and V is TRBV5-1; the D gene could be TRBD1 or TRBD2 (5 bases each). The J call is uncertain, as TRBJ2-7 better fits the DNA end. The CDR3 runs to 16 residues. CDR1 and CDR2 from the germline V gene are SGHRS and YFSETQ.

The gene calls are TRBV27 and TRBJ1-4; no firm D call. Trimming cost V 5 bases and J 0 bases, with 10 bases left between them. This CDR3 has 15 amino acids. Germline V CDR1 and CDR2: MNHEY, SMNVEV (reference sequence). CDR3 loop: CASSPLRATNEKLFF. The CDR3 DNA reads as TGTGCCAGCAGTCCCCTGAGGGCAACTAATGAAAAACTGTTTTTT. The full variable domain, its missing parts supplied by reference TRBV27 and TRBJ1-4, is EAQVTQNPRYLITVTGKKLTVTCSQNMNHEYMSWYRQDPGLGLRQIYYSMNVEVTDKGDVPEGYKVSRKEKRNFPLILESPSPNQTSLYFCASSPLRATNEKLFFGSGTQLSVL.

The rearrangement joins TRBV5-1 to TRBJ2-3, with a tentative D call TRBD1 (6 bases). V was clipped by 5 bases and J by 0 bases, with 13 bases between them. This CDR3 spans 15 amino acids. CDR1 and CDR2 (germline): SGHRS, YFSETQ. The CDR3 spells CASSPTGFSTDTQYF. The CDR3 DNA sequence: TGCGCCAGCAGTCCGACAGGTTTTAGCACAGATACGCAGTATTTT.

The rearrangement uses TRBV9 and TRBJ2-1; 10 bases align to TRBD1. Trimming cost V 2 bases and J 7 bases; bases outside gene matches: 6. Germline V gives CDR1 SGDLS, CDR2 YYNGEE. The CDR3 totals 15 residues. This chain's CDR3 is CASSVRTGGWNEQFF. CDR3 DNA sequence: TGTGCCAGCAGCGTCAGGACAGGGGGATGGAATGAGCAGTTCTTC.

This clone was counted a few times. The rearrangement joins TRBV30 to TRBJ1-4; D might be TRBD1 (5 bases). This CDR3 comprises 14 residues. CDR1 is GTSNPN and CDR2 is SVGIG in the germline V gene (reference sequence). V gave up 3 bases and J gave up 8 bases, with 16 bases separating them. CDR3 DNA sequence: TGTGCCTGGAGCCCCGGGACGGTGGGAGAAAAACTGTTTTTT. This translates into CAWSPGTVGEKLFF.